One sample yielded the 25 T cell receptor beta chains listed below, sequenced in a study of vaccination and CD4 T cells after COVID-19. Antigen specificity for these receptors is unknown. Indicated treatment: roughly 11-day PBMC culture with coronavirus spike peptide pools or control peptides (ViraFEST assay). Sequencing of cultured CD4+ T cell DNA used the Oncomine TCR Beta short-read assay. TCRdb re-derived calls from the PCR reads in MiXCR, one entry per CDR3 protein. The repertoire holds more than 9,500 distinct CDR3 sequences, with 55% to 65% as singletons. Sequences were obtained from CD4+ T cells from blood, cultured in vitro. Receptors originate from a human donor who had recovered from COVID-19.

In this sample, this clonotype turned up a few times. V is TRBV20-1 and J is TRBJ2-7; a possible D gene is TRBD1 (5 bases). The CDR3 runs 11 residues. Germline V gene data show CDR1 as DFQATT and CDR2 as SNEGSKA (reference sequence). CDR3 coding DNA: TGCAGCCCTAGGGGCTCCTACGAGCAGTACTTC. Encoded protein: CSPRGSYEQYF.

The V and J genes are TRBV11-2 and TRBJ2-7; no definite D call. With 4 bases removed from V and 3 bases from J, the gap between germline ends came to 10 bases. Per the germline V gene, CDR1 is SGHAT and CDR2 is FQNNGV. This CDR3 comprises 13 residues. The CDR3 bases are TGTGCCAGCAGCTCACCCCTCTTCTACGAGCAGTACTTC. Amino acids: CASSSPLFYEQYF.

The V gene is TRBV30, the J gene TRBJ2-2; D remains ambiguous. Per germline, CDR1 GTSNPN and CDR2 SVGIG (reference sequence). Trimming removed 0 bases from V and 9 bases from J, with 5 bases in between. This CDR3 comprises 11 residues. The CDR3, as DNA: TGTGCCTGGAGTGTCGACCGGGAGCTGTTTTTT. It encodes CAWSVDRELFF.

The chain recombines TRBV6-2 or TRBV6-3 with TRBJ2-1, with 11 positions matching TRBD2. This CDR3 has 16 amino acids. Germline V lookup: CDR1 MNHEY, CDR2 SVGEGT. V shed 4 bases, J shed 2 bases, and the junction held 4 bases outside the gene matches. The CDR3 loop is CASSLPGLAAYNEQFF. CDR3 DNA sequence: TGTGCCAGCAGTTTACCGGGACTAGCGGCCTACAATGAGCAGTTCTTC.

In its sample, this clonotype was seen once. This CDR3 reads CASTGFGEQYF. CDR3 DNA sequence: TGTGCCAGCACGGGGTTTGGGGAGCAGTACTTC. This chain uses TRBV28 with TRBJ2-7; D is possibly TRBD2 (5 bases). The germline V gene encodes CDR1 MDHEN and CDR2 SYDVKM. The CDR3 loop spans 11 amino acids. V shed 7 bases and J shed 7 bases, with 11 bases lying between them.

By share of the sample, this clonotype is large. The V and J genes are TRBV28 and TRBJ1-5; TRBD1 is a possible D gene (6 bases). Trimming took off 6 bases at V and 1 base at J, with 16 bases between the two ends. The CDR3 contains 16 residues. CDR1 and CDR2 from the germline V gene are MDHEN and SYDVKM. The CDR3 bases are TGTGCCAGCAGCCCCTTGAGGGGGGCCAGCAATCAGCCCCAGCATTTT. It yields the protein CASSPLRGASNQPQHF.

The gene calls are TRBV10-3 and TRBJ2-3; tentatively, D is TRBD1 or TRBD2 (5 bases each). The CDR3 contains 16 residues. Trimming took 2 bases from V and 5 from J, leaving 17 bases between them. Germline V gene lookup returns CDR1 ENHRY and CDR2 SYGVKD. CDR3: CAISEIVPGAGDTQYF. The CDR3 DNA reads TGTGCCATCAGTGAGATAGTCCCCGGGGCAGGAGATACGCAGTATTTT.

J is TRBJ2-1 and V is TRBV30; D is uncertain. This CDR3 is built from 12 residues. The germline V and J ends were trimmed by 3 bases and 4 bases, with 7 bases remaining between them. Germline assignment: CDR1 GTSNPN and CDR2 SVGIG (reference sequence). DNA of the CDR3: TGTGCCTGGAGACCGTTGTACAATGAGCAGTTCTTC. Its translation is CAWRPLYNEQFF.

The V call is TRBV27, the J call TRBJ1-1; 8 bases are shared with TRBD1. J lost 0 bases, V lost 6 bases, and 18 bases had no gene match. Germline values: CDR1 MNHEY, CDR2 SMNVEV (reference sequence). CDR3 length: 19 amino acids. This chain's CDR3 is CASRALRQGAQEMNTEAFF. The CDR3 nucleotides read TGTGCCAGCAGGGCCTTAAGGCAGGGGGCCCAGGAGATGAACACTGAAGCTTTCTTT.

V gene TRBV20-1 combines with J gene TRBJ2-7; no definite D call. The CDR3 runs 15 residues. CDR1 is DFQATT, CDR2 SNEGSKA, per germline (reference sequence). Trimming removed 6 bases at V and 4 bases at J, with 22 bases between. This CDR3 is CSAAPSLPVLYEQYF. For the CDR3, the DNA is TGCAGTGCCGCCCCCTCCTTACCTGTTCTTTACGAGCAGTACTTC.

The CDR3: CASSLVPGAYEQYF. As DNA, the CDR3 is TGTGCCAGCAGCTTAGTCCCAGGGGCGTACGAGCAGTACTTC. This rearrangement joins TRBV7-9 to TRBJ2-7; a possible D gene is TRBD1 (6 bases). Trimming removed 1 base from V and 4 bases from J, with 11 bases in between. Germline V CDR1 and CDR2: SEHNR, FQNEAQ (reference sequence). This CDR3 is 14 amino acids long.

The rearrangement uses TRBV15 and TRBJ2-7; D call uncertain. This CDR3 is built from 14 residues. Trimming removed 5 bases from V and 3 bases from J, with 14 bases in between. Per the germline V gene, CDR1 is LNHNV and CDR2 is YYDKDF (reference sequence). The CDR3 bases are TGTGCCACCAGCCTTTCTAAAAGGGACTACGAGCAGTACTTC. This sequence encodes CATSLSKRDYEQYF. Drawing the rest from reference TRBV15 and TRBJ2-7, the complete variable domain is DAMVIQNPRYQVTQFGKPVTLSCSQTLNHNVMYWYQQKSSQAPKLLFHYYDKDFNNEADTPDNFQSRRPNTSFCFLDIRSPGLGDTAMYLCATSLSKRDYEQYFGPGTRLTVT.

In DNA, the CDR3 is TGTGCCAGCAGCTTTCGGCAGGGAGGTGAAAAACTGTTTTTT. This codes for CASSFRQGGEKLFF. This chain uses TRBV7-2 with TRBJ1-4; D is perhaps TRBD1 (5 bases). Germline V CDR1 and CDR2: SGHTA, FQGNSA. Trimming left V 3 bases short and J 7 bases short, with 12 bases between. This CDR3 has 14 residues.

This chain links TRBV12-3 or TRBV12-4 with TRBJ2-3; D remains ambiguous. The CDR3 contains 11 residues. V shed 6 bases and J shed 6 bases, with 7 bases lying between them. DNA for the CDR3: TGTGCCAGCAGCCAAAGGGATACGCAGTATTTT. Encoded protein: CASSQRDTQYF.

This clonotype was detected a few times. The CDR3 bases are TGTGCCACCTACAGGGGGATCGGAGAGACCCAGTACTTC. It specifies CATYRGIGETQYF. V gene TRBV2 combines with J gene TRBJ2-5; 8 nucleotides agree with TRBD1. Germline CDR1 SNHLY, CDR2 FYNNEI. The CDR3 totals 13 residues. Losses at the gene ends were 10 bases for V and 4 bases for J; bases not matched to a gene: 8.

The V gene is TRBV2, the J gene TRBJ2-3; 9 bases fit TRBD1. CDR1 SNHLY and CDR2 FYNNEI come from the germline V gene. This CDR3 has 18 residues. V trimming: 6 bases; J trimming: 0 bases; junction bases outside the gene matches: 13. CDR3 DNA sequence: TGTGCCAGCAGACCCGGGACAGGGTTTTCGCAAAGCACAGATACGCAGTATTTT. Protein product: CASRPGTGFSQSTDTQYF. The whole variable domain, remainder taken from reference TRBV2 and TRBJ2-3, is EPEVTQTPSHQVTQMGQEVILRCVPISNHLYFYWYRQILGQKVEFLVSFYNNEISEKSEIFDDQFSVERPDGSNFTLKIRSTKLEDSAMYFCASRPGTGFSQSTDTQYFGPGTRLTVL.

As DNA, the CDR3 is TGTGCCAGTAGTATCAGATCCGGGACTAGCGCGAGCACAGATACGCAGTATTTT. Translating gives CASSIRSGTSASTDTQYF. The chain recombines TRBV19 with TRBJ2-3, with 10 bases matching TRBD2. Germline values: CDR1 LNHDA, CDR2 SQIVND (reference sequence). CDR3 length: 18 amino acids. Unmatched junction bases numbered 9, after V lost 3 bases and J lost 0 bases.

The J gene is TRBJ1-2, the V gene TRBV7-2, with TRBD1 matching over 9 bases. The CDR3 is 15 amino acids. The germline gives CDR1 SGHTA, CDR2 FQGNSA. The J segment lost 5 bases and the V segment lost 5 bases, leaving 9 bases of the junction unmatched. The CDR3 here is CASSPRTGEGYGYTF. For the CDR3, the DNA is TGTGCCAGCAGCCCCAGGACAGGGGAGGGGTATGGCTACACCTTC.

The genes are TRBV19 and TRBJ1-1; no clear D. V was cut by 7 bases and J by 4 bases, with 10 bases left in between. The germline CDR1 and CDR2 sequences are LNHDA and SQIVND (reference sequence). The CDR3 is 12 amino acids. The CDR3: CASKFGRTEAFF. For the CDR3, the DNA is TGTGCCAGTAAGTTCGGGCGCACTGAAGCTTTCTTT.

This clonotype was seen a few times. The rearrangement links TRBV2 to TRBJ1-1; weak D call: TRBD1 (6 bases). Trimming removed 7 bases at V and 4 bases at J, with 13 bases between. Germline CDR1 SNHLY, CDR2 FYNNEI. The CDR3 runs to 13 residues. The CDR3 DNA reads TGTGCCAGCAACCCGACAGGTACCACTGAAGCTTTCTTT. Residues: CASNPTGTTEAFF.

The chain uses TRBV29-1 and TRBJ2-2, with unresolved D. Germline V gene sequence: CDR1 SQVTM, CDR2 ANQGSEA. This CDR3 has 12 amino acids. The V end lost 7 bases, the J end lost 6 bases, and 12 bases lay between the germline ends. The CDR3 loop reads CSGAVGPGELFF. Here the CDR3 DNA reads TGCAGCGGGGCAGTCGGCCCCGGGGAGCTGTTTTTT.

This clonotype was seen more than once but under ten times. The chain is built from TRBV11-1 and TRBJ2-5, with D possibly matching TRBD1 (6 bases). Trimming took 5 bases from V and 0 from J, leaving 10 bases between them. Germline V gene sequence: CDR1 SGHAT, CDR2 FQDESV (reference sequence). This CDR3 has 14 amino acids. CDR3 region: CASSPDSHQETQYF. DNA for the CDR3: TGTGCCAGCAGCCCGGACAGCCACCAAGAGACCCAGTACTTC.

This clonotype was recorded once. The rearrangement links TRBV27 to TRBJ1-2; 7 bases fit TRBD1. V lost 5 bases to trimming and J lost 0 bases; unmatched junction nucleotides: 6. The CDR3 is 15 amino acids. Germline CDR1 reads MNHEY; CDR2 reads SMNVEV (reference sequence). The CDR3 protein is CASSTRQGPNYGYTF. CDR3 sequence (DNA): TGTGCCAGCAGTACTAGACAGGGCCCTAACTATGGCTACACCTTC.

V gene TRBV7-3 combines with J gene TRBJ2-3, with D tentatively TRBD2 (6 bases). The germline gives CDR1 SGHTA, CDR2 FQGTGA. The CDR3 totals 14 residues. The V end lost 3 bases, the J end lost 0 bases, and 7 bases lay between the germline ends. The CDR3 region has the DNA TGTGCCAGCAGCTTCCTAGCGAGCACAGATACGCAGTATTTT. This translates into CASSFLASTDTQYF.

This clonotype was observed a few times. This chain uses TRBV19 with TRBJ2-6, with D hard to call. There are 17 residues in the CDR3. Per the germline V gene, CDR1 is LNHDA and CDR2 is SQIVND (reference sequence). V was trimmed by 7 bases and J by 0 bases, leaving 16 bases between them. DNA of the CDR3: TGTGCCAGTACCCCCGGCAGGCTGGGCTCTGGGGCCAACGTCCTGACTTTC. As protein: CASTPGRLGSGANVLTF.